A single sample gave rise to the 25 T cell receptor beta chains below, sequenced in a study of T cell responses to AZD1222 COVID-19 vaccine. Here immunoSEQ multiplex PCR was the method, and the copy in TCRdb shows in-frame clones only, minus some. The data hold 160,000 or so clones, with roughly 92% observed a single time. Sample: peripheral blood, taken on day 0 of AZD1222 vaccination. The receptors shown here come from an adult in good health.

The table lists this clone with a few counts. V gene TRBV7-9 combines with J gene TRBJ1-1, with D uncertain. The CDR3 is 12 amino acids. V lost 5 bases, J lost 8 bases, and 12 bases lay in between. Germline-derived CDR1 and CDR2 are SEHNR and FQNEAQ (reference sequence). This CDR3 is CASSARRQEAFF. The CDR3 DNA sequence: TGTGCCAGCAGCGCCCGACGGCAAGAAGCTTTCTTT.

The CDR3 loop is CASSHQGNTEAFF. The CDR3 bases are TGTGCCAGCAGTCATCAGGGTAATACTGAAGCTTTCTTT. The chain links TRBV12-3 or TRBV12-4 to TRBJ1-1, with a tentative D call TRBD1 (5 bases). There are 13 residues in the CDR3. V was shortened by 5 bases and J by 5 bases, with 12 bases between the two germline ends.

This chain connects TRBV4-2 to TRBJ1-5; possible D gene TRBD1, 5 bases. CDR1 is LGHNA and CDR2 is YNFKEQ in the germline V gene. CDR3 length: 13 residues. The ends were cut back, 0 bases at V and 6 bases at J, with 6 bases in the middle. CDR3 DNA: TGTGCCAGCAGCCAAGATGGGGGTCAGCCCCAGCATTTT. Translating gives CASSQDGGQPQHF.

The CDR3 DNA follows: TGCGCCAGCAGCTTAAACTCTAACGAAATGAACACCGGGGAGCTGTTTTTT. Its translation: CASSLNSNEMNTGELFF. The V gene is TRBV5-1, the J gene TRBJ2-2; D is undetermined. CDR3 length: 17 amino acids. CDR1 is SGHRS, CDR2 YFSETQ, per germline. The ends were cut back, 2 bases at V and 1 base at J, with 15 bases in the middle.

This chain links TRBV4-1 with TRBJ1-1; D remains ambiguous. Trimming took off 1 base at V and 5 bases at J, with 14 bases between the two ends. CDR3 length: 15 amino acids. Per germline, CDR1 MGHRA and CDR2 YSYEKL. The CDR3 sequence is CASSQGMATRTEAFF. The CDR3 DNA follows: TGCGCCAGCAGCCAAGGGATGGCGACTCGGACTGAAGCTTTCTTT.

The chain employs TRBV27 and TRBJ1-1; a weak D match, TRBD1 (5 bases). The CDR3 length is 14 residues. Trimming shortened V by 6 bases and J by 1 base, and 12 bases separated the two germline ends. Germline assignment: CDR1 MNHEY and CDR2 SMNVEV (reference sequence). CDR3 nucleotides: TGTGCCAGCAGCCCTCAGACAGCGAACACTGAAGCTTTCTTT. Protein sequence: CASSPQTANTEAFF.

The sample holds one count of this clone. The V gene is TRBV7-6, the J gene TRBJ1-3; no reliable D call. V gave up 5 bases and J gave up 3 bases, with 8 bases separating them. The CDR3 is 13 amino acids. Germline loops: CDR1 SGHVS, CDR2 FNYEAQ. In DNA, the CDR3 is TGTGCCAGCAGCGCCAGTCTTGGAAACACCATATATTTT. Translated: CASSASLGNTIYF.

The J gene is TRBJ2-1, the V gene TRBV11-2, with 8 bases lining up with TRBD2. With 2 bases clipped from V and 3 bases from J, the junction kept 3 bases outside the gene matches. The length of the CDR3 is 15 residues. CDR1 and CDR2 from the germline V gene are SGHAT and FQNNGV. The CDR3 spells CASSLILADYNEQFF. In nucleotides, the CDR3 is TGTGCCAGCAGCTTAATACTAGCGGACTACAATGAGCAGTTCTTC.

The V and J genes are TRBV18 and TRBJ2-7; 9 bases line up with TRBD1. The CDR3 contains 13 residues. J lost 5 bases, V lost 7 bases, and 6 bases had no gene match. Germline V CDR1 and CDR2: KGHSH, LQKENI. The CDR3 spells CASLRDRGDEQYF. The CDR3, as DNA: TGTGCCAGCTTACGAGACAGGGGGGACGAGCAGTACTTC.

This sequence joins TRBV6-5 and TRBJ1-6; 10 positions match TRBD1. The germline V gene encodes CDR1 MNHEY and CDR2 SVGAGI. The CDR3 runs to 13 residues. With 11 bases clipped from V and 7 bases from J, the junction kept 5 bases outside the gene matches. CDR3 region: CAGRTGGNSPLHF. The CDR3 DNA is TGTGCCGGACGGACAGGGGGGAATTCACCCCTCCACTTT.

The chain uses TRBV19 and TRBJ1-2, with 8 bases aligning to TRBD1. Germline V gives CDR1 LNHDA, CDR2 SQIVND (reference sequence). There are 16 residues in the CDR3. V lost 8 bases to trimming and J lost 0 bases; unmatched junction nucleotides: 11. The CDR3 sequence is CASLGQGQASNYGYTF. CDR3 sequence (DNA): TGTGCCAGTTTAGGCCAGGGACAGGCATCTAACTATGGCTACACCTTC.

This sequence joins TRBV5-1 and TRBJ2-7, with 7 bases lining up with TRBD2. With V trimmed by 5 bases and J by 3 bases, 8 bases remained unmatched. Germline lookup yields CDR1 SGHRS and CDR2 YFSETQ. The CDR3 consists of 14 residues. The CDR3 nucleotides are TGCGCCAGCAGGGAAGCGGGACGATACTACGAGCAGTACTTC. Translating it yields CASREAGRYYEQYF. The full variable domain, in which reference TRBV5-1 and TRBJ2-7 provide the parts outside the CDR3, is KAGVTQTPRYLIKTRGQQVTLSCSPISGHRSVSWYQQTPGQGLQFLFEYFSETQRNKGNFPGRFSGRQFSNSRSEMNVSTLELGDSALYLCASREAGRYYEQYFGPGTRLTVT.

The genes are TRBV10-1 and TRBJ2-3; 11 bases are shared with TRBD2. The CDR3 consists of 19 residues. CDR1 and CDR2 from the germline V gene are WNHNN and SYGVQD (reference sequence). The ends lost 3 bases at V and 0 bases at J; junction bases unmatched: 11. CDR3 sequence: CASSDHAGTSGASTDTQYF. Here the CDR3 DNA reads TGCGCCAGCAGTGACCACGCAGGGACTAGCGGTGCTAGCACAGATACGCAGTATTTT.

V usage is TRBV11-2 and J usage is TRBJ2-7; D ambiguous. The V end lost 5 bases, the J end lost 4 bases, and 30 bases lay between the germline ends. There are 19 residues in the CDR3. Per germline, CDR1 SGHAT and CDR2 FQNNGV. CDR3: CASSPLSRRRQIQVYEQYF. The CDR3 DNA reads TGTGCCAGCAGCCCACTGTCGCGCCGTAGGCAGATACAAGTTTACGAGCAGTACTTC.

V and J are TRBV19 and TRBJ1-2, with unresolved D. The CDR3 extends over 11 amino acids. V lost 1 base, J lost 4 bases, and 1 base lay in between. CDR1 and CDR2 from the germline V gene are LNHDA and SQIVND (reference sequence). The DNA of the CDR3 is TGTGCCAGTAGTATAGGCTATGGCTACACCTTC. Amino acids: CASSIGYGYTF.

V gene TRBV2 combines with J gene TRBJ2-3; no clear D gene. V was clipped by 1 base and J by 6 bases, with 8 bases between them. CDR1 is SNHLY, CDR2 FYNNEI, per germline. This CDR3 is 13 amino acids long. CDR3 sequence reads: CASSEGGEDTQYF. CDR3 DNA sequence: TGTGCCAGCAGTGAAGGAGGAGAGGATACGCAGTATTTT.

The J gene is TRBJ2-3, the V gene TRBV24-1; TRBD2 aligns across 11 bases. The CDR3 is made up of 14 amino acids. With 10 bases clipped from V and 6 bases from J, the junction kept 8 bases outside the gene matches. The V gene's germline CDR1 is KGHDR and CDR2 SFDVKD. The CDR3 is CATGLAGGGDTQYF. In nucleotides, the CDR3 is TGTGCCACTGGCCTAGCGGGAGGTGGGGATACGCAGTATTTT.

In this sample, this clone turned up a few times. J is TRBJ2-5 and V is TRBV27; D may correspond to TRBD1 or TRBD2 (6 bases each). V was trimmed by 5 bases and J by 1 base, leaving 14 bases between them. CDR1 is MNHEY and CDR2 is SMNVEV in the germline V gene (reference sequence). CDR3 length: 15 residues. The CDR3 nucleotides read TGTGCCAGCAGTCCGCGGACGGGGGCCCAAGAGACCCAGTACTTC. Translated: CASSPRTGAQETQYF.

The CDR3 DNA sequence: TGCGCCAGCAAAGAGGGGGGAGGTTTAAATGAGCAGTTCTTC. Translation gives CASKEGGGLNEQFF. V and J are TRBV10-1 and TRBJ2-1; D tentatively fits TRBD1 or TRBD2 (6 bases each). V shed 7 bases and J shed 7 bases, with 17 bases lying between them. Looked up from germline, CDR1 is WNHNN and CDR2 is SYGVQD (reference sequence). CDR3 length: 14 residues.

V usage is TRBV19 and J usage is TRBJ2-3; D may be TRBD1 (5 bases). Germline assignment: CDR1 LNHDA and CDR2 SQIVND (reference sequence). The CDR3 is made up of 13 amino acids. V lost 5 bases and J lost 2, with 8 bases in between. The CDR3 coding sequence is TGTGCCAGTAGTCCAGGGTCCACAGATACGCAGTATTTT. Protein product: CASSPGSTDTQYF.

The chain carries TRBV7-2 and TRBJ2-7; D is unresolved. CDR1 is SGHTA, CDR2 FQGNSA, per germline. This CDR3 is built from 13 residues. Between the trimmed V and J ends, which lost 2 bases and 6 bases, there was a span of 11 bases. Here the CDR3 reads CASSLFSTAEQYF. CDR3 nucleotide sequence: TGTGCCAGCAGCTTATTTTCGACCGCCGAGCAGTACTTC.

The V and J genes are TRBV25-1 and TRBJ2-2; D perhaps matches TRBD2 (6 bases). CDR3 length: 14 residues. Germline-derived CDR1 and CDR2 are MGHDK and SYGVNS. Between the trimmed V and J ends, which lost 6 bases and 1 base, there was a span of 9 bases. The CDR3 DNA sequence: TGTGCCAGCAGGGGACTTGTGAACACCGGGGAGCTGTTTTTT. Its translation: CASRGLVNTGELFF. The full variable domain, completed using reference TRBV25-1 and TRBJ2-2, is EADIYQTPRYLVIGTGKKITLECSQTMGHDKMYWYQQDPGMELHLIHYSYGVNSTEKGDLSSESTVSRIRTEHFPLTLESARPSHTSQYLCASRGLVNTGELFFGEGSRLTVL.

This chain joins TRBV21-1 and TRBJ2-5; TRBD2 was called by the table and not checked on the DNA. TRBV21-1 is reported as a pseudogene. CDR3 length equals 15 residues. CDR3 coding DNA: TGTGCCAGCAGCAGAGTCCTAGCGTTTCAAGAGACCCAGTACTTC. This encodes CASSRVLAFQETQYF.

This chain uses TRBV24-1 with TRBJ1-1, with D hard to call. Germline values: CDR1 KGHDR, CDR2 SFDVKD. V was cut by 2 bases and J by 1 base, with 10 bases left in between. CDR3 length: 15 residues. The CDR3 region is CATSDSRTGNTEAFF. As DNA, the CDR3 is TGTGCCACCAGTGATTCACGGACGGGGAACACTGAAGCTTTCTTT.

CDR3 loop: CASSWTPPNSSEQYF. In nucleotides, the CDR3 is TGTGCCAGCAGTTGGACACCCCCTAATTCTTCCGAGCAGTACTTC. The chain recombines TRBV2 with TRBJ2-7, with D possibly matching TRBD1 (5 bases). Germline CDR1 SNHLY, CDR2 FYNNEI. The CDR3 covers 15 residues. V dropped 5 bases and J dropped 6 bases, with 20 bases sitting between them.